The present T cell receptor beta chain was sequenced within a study of blood T cells in healthy people across ages. The individuals who served as donors were healthy Caucasians living in Russia, aged roughly 6 to 100. The trim removed 5 bases at V and 9 bases at J, leaving 6 bases unmatched. The CDR3 is made up of 14 amino acids. Germline V CDR1 and CDR2: MGHDK, SYGVNS. Primed by a sample-barcoded 5' primer and a J-beta primer mix, a second PCR proceeded for 7 to 11 cycles. MiXCR, run by TCRdb on the 5' RACE reads, gives a single entry per CDR3 protein. The sample consists of about 400,000 distinct CDR3 sequences, about 49% of them appearing once. Overall study results and limits: More naive CD4+ cells and higher diversity marked long-lived donors relative to aged donors.

This clonotype was detected only a few times. Its specificity is not known. The clonotype comes from a man in his fifties or sixties in good health. The rearrangement uses TRBV25-1 and TRBJ2-1; 11 nucleotides match TRBD1. Sequenced: blood. The DNA of the CDR3 is TGTGCCAGCAGTTTCCGGGGGACAGGGGGTGAGCAGTTCTTC. Translation gives CASSFRGTGGEQFF.